The sequence of this TCR beta chain was determined in a study of vaccination and CD4 T cells after COVID-19. Turning to the study itself: Control cultures, each given a CEFX pool, an HIV-1 Nef pool, or no peptide, were included.

Treatment: approximately 10-day PBMC culture with coronavirus spike peptide pools or control peptides (ViraFEST assay). Expanded clonotypes were found by TCR sequencing after peptide-pool stimulation (ViraFEST). Fresh IL-2 medium replaced half the culture medium on days 3 and 7. This clonotype turned up a few times. The antigen is unknown. With the Oncomine TCR Beta short-read assay, DNA from cultured CD4+ T cells was sequenced. TCRdb called the PCR reads again in MiXCR, with one record for every CDR3 protein. The sample lists under 25,000 distinct CDR3 sequences, more than 20% occurring once. V was trimmed by 3 bases and J by 4 bases, leaving 9 bases between them. The CDR3 length is 13 residues. Germline V gives CDR1 LNHDA, CDR2 SQIVND (reference sequence).

The rearrangement links TRBV19 to TRBJ1-1; D is possibly TRBD1 (5 bases). The receptor was derived from a human donor with COVID-19. The sample comprised cultured CD4+ T cells from blood. The DNA of the CDR3 is TGTGCCAGTAGTATCTTGGGGGGCACTGAAGCTTTCTTT. It yields the protein CASSILGGTEAFF.